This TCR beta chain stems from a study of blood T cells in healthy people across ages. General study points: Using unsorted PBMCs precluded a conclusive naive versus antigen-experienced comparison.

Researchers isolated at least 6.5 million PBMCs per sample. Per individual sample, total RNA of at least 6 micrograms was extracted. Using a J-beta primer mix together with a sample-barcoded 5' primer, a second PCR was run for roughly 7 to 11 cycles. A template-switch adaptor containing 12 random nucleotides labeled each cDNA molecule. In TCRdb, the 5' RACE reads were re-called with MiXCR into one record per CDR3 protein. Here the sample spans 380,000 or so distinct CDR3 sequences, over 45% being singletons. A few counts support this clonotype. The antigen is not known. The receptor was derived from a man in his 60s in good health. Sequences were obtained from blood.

The CDR3 here is CASSLRLAGGLYNEQFF. The CDR3 DNA follows: TGTGCCAGCAGCTTACGACTAGCGGGGGGCCTTTACAATGAGCAGTTCTTC. This chain connects TRBV7-2 to TRBJ2-1; 13 bases are shared with TRBD2. The CDR3 is 17 residues long. Germline CDR1 SGHTA, CDR2 FQGNSA. V lost 2 bases, J lost 4 bases, and 5 bases stayed unmatched.